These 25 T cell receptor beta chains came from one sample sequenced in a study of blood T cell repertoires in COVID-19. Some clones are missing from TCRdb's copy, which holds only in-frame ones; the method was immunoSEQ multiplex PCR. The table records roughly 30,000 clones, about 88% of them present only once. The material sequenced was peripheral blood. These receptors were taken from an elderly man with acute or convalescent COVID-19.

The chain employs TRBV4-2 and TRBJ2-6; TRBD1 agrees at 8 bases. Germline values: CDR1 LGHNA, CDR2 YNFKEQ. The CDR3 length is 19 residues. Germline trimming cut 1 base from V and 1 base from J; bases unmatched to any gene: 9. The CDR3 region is CASSQVLWQGASGANVLTF. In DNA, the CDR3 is TGTGCCAGCAGCCAAGTCCTATGGCAGGGGGCATCTGGGGCCAACGTCCTGACTTTC.

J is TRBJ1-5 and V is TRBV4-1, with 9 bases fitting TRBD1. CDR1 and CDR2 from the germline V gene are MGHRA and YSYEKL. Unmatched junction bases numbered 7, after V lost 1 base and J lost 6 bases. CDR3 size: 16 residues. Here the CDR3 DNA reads TGCGCCAGCAGCCAAGTAGAGGGACAGGGAGGTCAGCCCCAGCATTTT. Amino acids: CASSQVEGQGGQPQHF.

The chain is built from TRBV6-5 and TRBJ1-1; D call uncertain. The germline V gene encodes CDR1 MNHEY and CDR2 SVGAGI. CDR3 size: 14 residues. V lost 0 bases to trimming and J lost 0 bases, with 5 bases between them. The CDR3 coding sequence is TGTGCCAGCAGTTACTCCCATGTGAACACTGAAGCTTTCTTT. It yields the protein CASSYSHVNTEAFF.

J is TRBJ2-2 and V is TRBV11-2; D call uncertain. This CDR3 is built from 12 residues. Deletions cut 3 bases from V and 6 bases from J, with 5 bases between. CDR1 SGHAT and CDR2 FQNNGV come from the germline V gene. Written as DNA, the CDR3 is TGTGCCAGCAGCTTTCAGTCCGGGGAGCTGTTTTTT. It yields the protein CASSFQSGELFF. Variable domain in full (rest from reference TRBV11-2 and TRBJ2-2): EAGVAQSPRYKIIEKRQSVAFWCNPISGHATLYWYQQILGQGPKLLIQFQNNGVVDDSQLPKDRFSAERLKGVDSTLKIQPAKLEDSAVYLCASSFQSGELFFGEGSRLTVL.

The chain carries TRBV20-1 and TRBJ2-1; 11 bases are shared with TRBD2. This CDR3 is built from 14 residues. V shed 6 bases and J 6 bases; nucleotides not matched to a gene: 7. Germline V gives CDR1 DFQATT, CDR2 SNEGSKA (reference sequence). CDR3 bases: TGCAGTGCCAGTAGCGGGAGGGCCTCCAATGAGCAGTTCTTC. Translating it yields CSASSGRASNEQFF.

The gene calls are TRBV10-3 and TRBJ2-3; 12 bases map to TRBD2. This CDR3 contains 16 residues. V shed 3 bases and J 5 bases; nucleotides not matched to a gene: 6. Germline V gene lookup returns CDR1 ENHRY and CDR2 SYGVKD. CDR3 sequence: CAISEQLAGGGDTQYF. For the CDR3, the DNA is TGTGCCATCAGTGAACAACTAGCGGGGGGCGGAGATACGCAGTATTTT.

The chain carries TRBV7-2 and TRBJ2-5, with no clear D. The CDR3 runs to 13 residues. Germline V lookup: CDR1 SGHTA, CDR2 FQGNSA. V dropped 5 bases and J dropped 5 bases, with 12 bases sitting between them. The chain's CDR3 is CASSPTQLETQYF. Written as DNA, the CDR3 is TGTGCCAGCAGCCCAACTCAACTGGAGACCCAGTACTTC.

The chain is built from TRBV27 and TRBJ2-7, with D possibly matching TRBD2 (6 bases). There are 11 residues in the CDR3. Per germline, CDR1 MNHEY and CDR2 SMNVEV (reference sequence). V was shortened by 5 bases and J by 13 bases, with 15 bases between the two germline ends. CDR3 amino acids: CASSDGGDVYF. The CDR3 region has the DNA TGTGCCAGCAGTGATGGCGGGGACGTTTACTTC.

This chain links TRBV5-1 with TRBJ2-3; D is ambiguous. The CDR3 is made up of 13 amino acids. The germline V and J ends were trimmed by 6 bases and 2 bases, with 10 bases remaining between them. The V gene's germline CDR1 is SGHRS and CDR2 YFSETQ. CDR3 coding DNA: TGCGCCAGCAAGGAGCCGTCCACAGATACGCAGTATTTT. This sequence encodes CASKEPSTDTQYF.

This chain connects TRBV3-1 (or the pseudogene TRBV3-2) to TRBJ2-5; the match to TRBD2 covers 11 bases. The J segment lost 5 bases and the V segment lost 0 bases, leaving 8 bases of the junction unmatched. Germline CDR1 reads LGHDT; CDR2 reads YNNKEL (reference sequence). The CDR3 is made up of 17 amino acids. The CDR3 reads CASSQDSGLAGRETQYF. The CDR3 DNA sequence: TGTGCCAGCAGCCAAGATAGCGGACTAGCGGGCCGGGAGACCCAGTACTTC.

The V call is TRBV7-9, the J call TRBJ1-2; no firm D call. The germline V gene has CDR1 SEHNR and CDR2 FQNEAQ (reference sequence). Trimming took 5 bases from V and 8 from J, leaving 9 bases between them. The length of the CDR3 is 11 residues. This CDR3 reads CASSLGAGYTF. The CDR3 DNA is TGTGCCAGCAGCCTAGGAGCCGGCTACACCTTC.

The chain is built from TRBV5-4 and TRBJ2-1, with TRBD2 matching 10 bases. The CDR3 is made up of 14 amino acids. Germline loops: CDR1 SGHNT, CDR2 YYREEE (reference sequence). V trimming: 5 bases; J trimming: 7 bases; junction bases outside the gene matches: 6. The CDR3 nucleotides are TGTGCCAGCAGTCCTCTAGCGGGAGATAATGAGCAGTTCTTC. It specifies CASSPLAGDNEQFF.

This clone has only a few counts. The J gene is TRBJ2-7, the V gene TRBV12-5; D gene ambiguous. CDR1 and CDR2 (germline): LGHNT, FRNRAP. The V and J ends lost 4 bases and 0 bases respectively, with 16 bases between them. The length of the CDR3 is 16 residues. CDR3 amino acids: CASGSPVNYASYEQYF. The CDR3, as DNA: TGTGCTAGTGGTTCCCCGGTGAACTACGCCTCCTACGAGCAGTACTTC.

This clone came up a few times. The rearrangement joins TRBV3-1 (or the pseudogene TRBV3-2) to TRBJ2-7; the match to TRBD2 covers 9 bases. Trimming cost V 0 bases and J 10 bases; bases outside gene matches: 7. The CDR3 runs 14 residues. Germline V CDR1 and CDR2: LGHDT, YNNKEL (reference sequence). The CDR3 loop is CASSQDRGRGEQYF. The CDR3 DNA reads TGTGCCAGCAGCCAAGATCGCGGGAGGGGAGAACAGTACTTC.

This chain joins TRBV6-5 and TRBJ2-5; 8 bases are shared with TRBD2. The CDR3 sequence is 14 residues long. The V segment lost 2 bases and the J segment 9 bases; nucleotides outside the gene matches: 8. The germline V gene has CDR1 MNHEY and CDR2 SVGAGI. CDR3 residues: CASSYTSGPSAQYF. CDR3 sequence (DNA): TGTGCCAGCAGTTACACTAGCGGACCGTCGGCCCAGTACTTC.

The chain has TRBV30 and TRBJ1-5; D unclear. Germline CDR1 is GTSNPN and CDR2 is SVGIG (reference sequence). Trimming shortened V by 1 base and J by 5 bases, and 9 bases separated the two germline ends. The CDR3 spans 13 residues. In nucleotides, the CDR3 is TGTGCCTGGAGTGAATCGGGAGATCAGCCCCAGCATTTT. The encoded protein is CAWSESGDQPQHF.

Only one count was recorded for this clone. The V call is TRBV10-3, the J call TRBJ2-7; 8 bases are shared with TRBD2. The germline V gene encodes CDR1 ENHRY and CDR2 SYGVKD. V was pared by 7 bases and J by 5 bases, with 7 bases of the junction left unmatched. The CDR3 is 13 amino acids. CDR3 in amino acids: CAIKASGYDEQYF. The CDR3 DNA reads TGTGCCATCAAGGCTAGCGGGTACGACGAGCAGTACTTC.

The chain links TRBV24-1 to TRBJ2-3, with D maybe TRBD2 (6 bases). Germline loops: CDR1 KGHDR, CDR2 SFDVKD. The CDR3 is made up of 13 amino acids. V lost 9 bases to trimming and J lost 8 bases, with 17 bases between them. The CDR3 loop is CATRGGETSTQYF. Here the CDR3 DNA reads TGTGCCACCCGAGGAGGGGAAACCAGTACGCAGTATTTT.

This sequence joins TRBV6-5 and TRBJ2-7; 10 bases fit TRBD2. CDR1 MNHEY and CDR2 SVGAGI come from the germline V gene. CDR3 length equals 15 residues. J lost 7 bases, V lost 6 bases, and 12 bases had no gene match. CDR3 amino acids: CASSYKAGGPGEQYF. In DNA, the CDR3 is TGTGCCAGCAGCTACAAAGCGGGAGGGCCAGGGGAGCAGTACTTC.

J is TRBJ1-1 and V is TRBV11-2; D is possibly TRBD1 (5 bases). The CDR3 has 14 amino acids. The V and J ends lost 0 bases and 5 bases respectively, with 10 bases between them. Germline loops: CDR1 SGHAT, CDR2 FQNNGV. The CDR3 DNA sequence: TGTGCCAGCAGCTTAGATCAGGACACTACTGAAGCTTTCTTT. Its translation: CASSLDQDTTEAFF.

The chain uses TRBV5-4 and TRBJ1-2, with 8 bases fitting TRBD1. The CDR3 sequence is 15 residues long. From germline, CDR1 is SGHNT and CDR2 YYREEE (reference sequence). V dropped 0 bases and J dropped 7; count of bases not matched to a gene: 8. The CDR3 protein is CASSLGTGMVGGYTF. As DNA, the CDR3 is TGTGCCAGCAGCTTGGGGACAGGGATGGTCGGTGGCTACACCTTC.

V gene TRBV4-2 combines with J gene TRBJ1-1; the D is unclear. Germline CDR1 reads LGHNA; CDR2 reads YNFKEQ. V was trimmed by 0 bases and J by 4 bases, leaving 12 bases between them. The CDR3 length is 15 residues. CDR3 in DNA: TGTGCCAGCAGCCAAGAAACCCTCGGTGGCACTGAAGCTTTCTTT. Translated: CASSQETLGGTEAFF.

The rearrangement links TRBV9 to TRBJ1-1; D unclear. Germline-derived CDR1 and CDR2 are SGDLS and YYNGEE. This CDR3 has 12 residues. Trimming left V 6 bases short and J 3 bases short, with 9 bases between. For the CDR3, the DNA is TGTGCCAGCACAAGGCAGGACACTGAAGCTTTCTTT. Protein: CASTRQDTEAFF.

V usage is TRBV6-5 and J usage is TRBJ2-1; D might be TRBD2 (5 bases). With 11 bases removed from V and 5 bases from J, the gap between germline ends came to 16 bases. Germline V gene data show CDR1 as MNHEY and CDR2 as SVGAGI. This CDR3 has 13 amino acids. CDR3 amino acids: CASGGRFDNEQFF. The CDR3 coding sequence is TGTGCCTCCGGTGGGAGATTTGACAATGAGCAGTTCTTC.

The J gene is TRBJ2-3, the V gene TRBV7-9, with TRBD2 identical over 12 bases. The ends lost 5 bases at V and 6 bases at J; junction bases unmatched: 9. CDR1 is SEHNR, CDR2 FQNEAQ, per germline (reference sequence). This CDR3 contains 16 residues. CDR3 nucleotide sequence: TGTGCCAGCAGCCCCGGACTAGCGGGATGGGTGGATACGCAGTATTTT. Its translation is CASSPGLAGWVDTQYF. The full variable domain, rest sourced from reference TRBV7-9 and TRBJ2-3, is DTGVSQNPRHKITKRGQNVTFRCDPISEHNRLYWYRQTLGQGPEFLTYFQNEAQLEKSRLLSDRFSAERPKGSFSTLEIQRTEQGDSAMYLCASSPGLAGWVDTQYFGPGTRLTVL.